This record covers a single T cell receptor (beta chain). The entry originates in a study of blood T cell repertoires in COVID-19. Study summary: COVID-19 samples, acute and convalescent, were from the United States, Italy and Spain. Sources were T cells, B-cell-depleted T cells, or PBMCs; the material itself was cDNA or gDNA.

In Cohort 3, a recovered donor had either two negative PCRs, clearance, or symptom resolution. Germline loops: CDR1 SQVTM, CDR2 ANQGSEA. The CDR3 covers 15 residues. Trimming removed 3 bases at V and 1 base at J, with 15 bases between. The protocol was immunoSEQ multiplex PCR, while the TCRdb copy is restricted to in-frame clones and leaves out a portion. The table records over 250,000 clones, about 87% of them present only once. The TCR originated in a woman aged 50 to 65 who had recovered from COVID-19. J is TRBJ1-1 and V is TRBV29-1; D is ambiguous. Sequencing input: PBMCs or T cells enriched from blood (not recorded which). The CDR3 loop is CSVEIRGGRNTEAFF. The CDR3 DNA is TGCAGCGTTGAGATTCGCGGCGGTAGGAACACTGAAGCTTTCTTT.